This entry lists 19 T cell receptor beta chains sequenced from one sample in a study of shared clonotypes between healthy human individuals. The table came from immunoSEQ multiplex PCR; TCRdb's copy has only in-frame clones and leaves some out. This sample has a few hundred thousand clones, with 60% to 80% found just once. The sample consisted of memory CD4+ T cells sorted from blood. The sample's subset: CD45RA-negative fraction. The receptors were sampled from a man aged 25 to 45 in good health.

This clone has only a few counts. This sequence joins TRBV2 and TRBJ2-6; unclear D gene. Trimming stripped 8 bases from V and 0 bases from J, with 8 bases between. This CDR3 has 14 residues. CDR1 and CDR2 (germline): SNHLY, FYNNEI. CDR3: CASGPGSGANVLTF. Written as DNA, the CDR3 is TGTGCCAGCGGGCCAGGCTCTGGGGCCAACGTCCTGACTTTC.

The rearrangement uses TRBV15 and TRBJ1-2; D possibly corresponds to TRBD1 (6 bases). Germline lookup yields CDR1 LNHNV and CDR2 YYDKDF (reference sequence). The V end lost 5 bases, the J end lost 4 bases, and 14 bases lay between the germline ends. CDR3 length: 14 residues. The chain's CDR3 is CATSGDITAYGYTF. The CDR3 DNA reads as TGTGCCACCAGCGGGGACATCACAGCCTATGGCTACACCTTC.

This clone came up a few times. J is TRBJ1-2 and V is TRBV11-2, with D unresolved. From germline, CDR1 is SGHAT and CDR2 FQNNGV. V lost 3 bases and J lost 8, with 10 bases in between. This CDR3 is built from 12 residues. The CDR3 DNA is TGTGCCAGCAGCTTGGCGGGTTACGGCTACACCTTC. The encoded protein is CASSLAGYGYTF.

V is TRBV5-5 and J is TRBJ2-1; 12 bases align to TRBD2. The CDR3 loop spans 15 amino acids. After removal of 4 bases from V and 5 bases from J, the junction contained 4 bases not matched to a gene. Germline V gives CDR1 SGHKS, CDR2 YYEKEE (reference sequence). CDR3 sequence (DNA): TGTGCCAGCAGCCAACGGACTAGCGGGGACAATGAGCAGTTCTTC. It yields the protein CASSQRTSGDNEQFF.

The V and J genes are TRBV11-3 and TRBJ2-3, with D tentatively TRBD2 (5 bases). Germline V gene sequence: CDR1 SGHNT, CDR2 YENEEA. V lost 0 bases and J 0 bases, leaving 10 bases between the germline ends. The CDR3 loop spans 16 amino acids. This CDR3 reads CASSLDPSRSTDTQYF. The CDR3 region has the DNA TGTGCCAGCAGCTTAGATCCTAGCCGGAGCACAGATACGCAGTATTTT.

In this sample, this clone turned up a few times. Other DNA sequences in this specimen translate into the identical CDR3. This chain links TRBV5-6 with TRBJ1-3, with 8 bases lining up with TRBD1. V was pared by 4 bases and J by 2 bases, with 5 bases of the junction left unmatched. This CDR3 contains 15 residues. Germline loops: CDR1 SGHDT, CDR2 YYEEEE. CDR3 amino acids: CASSPLDRAGNTIYF. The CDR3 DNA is TGTGCCAGCAGCCCTTTGGACAGGGCTGGAAACACCATATATTTT.

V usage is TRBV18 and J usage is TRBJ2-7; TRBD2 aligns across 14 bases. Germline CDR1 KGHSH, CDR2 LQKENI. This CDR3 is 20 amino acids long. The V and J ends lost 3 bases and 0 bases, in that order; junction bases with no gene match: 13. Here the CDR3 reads CASSPAGLAGGGGLSYEQYF. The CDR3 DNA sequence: TGTGCCAGCTCACCGGCAGGACTAGCGGGAGGAGGGGGACTCTCCTACGAGCAGTACTTC.

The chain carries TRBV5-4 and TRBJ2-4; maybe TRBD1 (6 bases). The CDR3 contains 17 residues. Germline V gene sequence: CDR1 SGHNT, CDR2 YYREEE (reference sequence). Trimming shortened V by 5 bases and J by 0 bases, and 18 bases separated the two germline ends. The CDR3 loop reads CASSSQTGMGAKNIQYF. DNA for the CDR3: TGTGCCAGCAGTTCCCAAACAGGGATGGGAGCCAAAAACATTCAGTACTTC.

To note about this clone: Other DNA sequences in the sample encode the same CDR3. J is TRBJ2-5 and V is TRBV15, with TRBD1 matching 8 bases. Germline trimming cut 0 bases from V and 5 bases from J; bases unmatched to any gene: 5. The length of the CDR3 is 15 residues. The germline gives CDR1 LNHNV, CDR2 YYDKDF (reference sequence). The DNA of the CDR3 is TGTGCCACCAGCAGAGATCCTCGGACAGGGGAGACCCAGTACTTC. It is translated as CATSRDPRTGETQYF.

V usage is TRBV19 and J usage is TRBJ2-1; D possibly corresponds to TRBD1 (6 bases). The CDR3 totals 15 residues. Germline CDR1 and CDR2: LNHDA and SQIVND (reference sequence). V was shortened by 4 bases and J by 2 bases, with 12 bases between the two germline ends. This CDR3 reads CASSTKGVPYNEQFF. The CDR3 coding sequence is TGTGCCAGTAGTACGAAGGGGGTGCCCTACAATGAGCAGTTCTTC.

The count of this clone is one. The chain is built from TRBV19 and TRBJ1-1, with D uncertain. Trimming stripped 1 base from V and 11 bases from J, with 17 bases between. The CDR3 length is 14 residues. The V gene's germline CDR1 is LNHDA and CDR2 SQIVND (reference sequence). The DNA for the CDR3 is TGTGCCAGTAGTATAGCAGGAGCCACGCGGGTGGCTTTCTTT. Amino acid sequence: CASSIAGATRVAFF. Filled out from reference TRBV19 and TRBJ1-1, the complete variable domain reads DGGITQSPKYLFRKEGQNVTLSCEQNLNHDAMYWYRQDPGQGLRLIYYSQIVNDFQKGDIAEGYSVSREKKESFPLTVTSAQKNPTAFYLCASSIAGATRVAFFGQGTRLTVV.

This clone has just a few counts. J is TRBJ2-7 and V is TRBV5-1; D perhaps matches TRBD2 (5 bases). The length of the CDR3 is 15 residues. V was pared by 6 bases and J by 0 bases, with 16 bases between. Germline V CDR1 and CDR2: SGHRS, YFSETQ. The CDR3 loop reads CASTLGGTSSYEQYF. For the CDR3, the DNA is TGCGCCAGCACACTTGGCGGAACTAGCTCCTACGAGCAGTACTTC.

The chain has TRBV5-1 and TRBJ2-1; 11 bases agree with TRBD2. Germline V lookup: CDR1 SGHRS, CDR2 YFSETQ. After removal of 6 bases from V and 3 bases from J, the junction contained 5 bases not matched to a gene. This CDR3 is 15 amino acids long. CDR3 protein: CASKNGTSGYNEQFF. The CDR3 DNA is TGCGCCAGCAAAAACGGGACTAGCGGCTACAATGAGCAGTTCTTC.

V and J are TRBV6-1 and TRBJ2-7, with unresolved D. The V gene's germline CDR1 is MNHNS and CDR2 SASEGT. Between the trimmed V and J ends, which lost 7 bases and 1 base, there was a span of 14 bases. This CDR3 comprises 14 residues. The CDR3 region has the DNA TGTGCCAGCACCCCCCGAGTCTCGTCCTACGAGCAGTACTTC. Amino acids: CASTPRVSSYEQYF.

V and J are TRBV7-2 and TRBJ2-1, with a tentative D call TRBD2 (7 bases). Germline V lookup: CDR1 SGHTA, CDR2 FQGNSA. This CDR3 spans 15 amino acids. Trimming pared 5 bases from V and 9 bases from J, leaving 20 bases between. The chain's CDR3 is CASSPQGRRTSEQFF. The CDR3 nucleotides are TGTGCCAGCAGCCCACAGGGCCGACGGACTAGTGAGCAGTTCTTC.

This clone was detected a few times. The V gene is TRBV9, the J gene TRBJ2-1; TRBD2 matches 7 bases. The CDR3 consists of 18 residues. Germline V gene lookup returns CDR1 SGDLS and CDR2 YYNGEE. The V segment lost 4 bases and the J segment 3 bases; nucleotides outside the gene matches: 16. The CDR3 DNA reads TGTGCCAGCAGCCCCCCGATTTATAGCGGGTCAGTCTACAATGAGCAGTTCTTC. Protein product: CASSPPIYSGSVYNEQFF. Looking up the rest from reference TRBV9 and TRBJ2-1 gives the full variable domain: DSGVTQTPKHLITATGQRVTLRCSPRSGDLSVYWYQQSLDQGLQFLIQYYNGEERAKGNILERFSAQQFPDLHSELNLSSLELGDSALYFCASSPPIYSGSVYNEQFFGPGTRLTVL.

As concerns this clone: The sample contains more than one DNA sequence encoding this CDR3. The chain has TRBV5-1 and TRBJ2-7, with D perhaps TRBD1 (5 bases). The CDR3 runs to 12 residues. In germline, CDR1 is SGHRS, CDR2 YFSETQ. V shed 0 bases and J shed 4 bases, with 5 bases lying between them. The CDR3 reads CASSLEGYEQYF. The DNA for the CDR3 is TGCGCCAGCAGCTTGGAGGGGTACGAGCAGTACTTC.

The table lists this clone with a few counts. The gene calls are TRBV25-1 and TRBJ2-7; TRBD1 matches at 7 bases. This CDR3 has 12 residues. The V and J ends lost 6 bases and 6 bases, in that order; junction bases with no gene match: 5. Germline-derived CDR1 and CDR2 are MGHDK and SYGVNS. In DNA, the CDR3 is TGTGCCAGCAGCGTCAGGGGGAGCGAGCAGTACTTC. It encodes CASSVRGSEQYF.

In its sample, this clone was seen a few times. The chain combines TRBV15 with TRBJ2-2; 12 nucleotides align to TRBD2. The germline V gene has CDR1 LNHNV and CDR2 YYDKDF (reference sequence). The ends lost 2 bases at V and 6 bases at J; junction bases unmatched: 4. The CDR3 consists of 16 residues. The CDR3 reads CATSRQLAGGSGELFF. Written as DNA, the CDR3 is TGTGCCACCAGCAGACAACTAGCGGGAGGATCCGGGGAGCTGTTTTTT.